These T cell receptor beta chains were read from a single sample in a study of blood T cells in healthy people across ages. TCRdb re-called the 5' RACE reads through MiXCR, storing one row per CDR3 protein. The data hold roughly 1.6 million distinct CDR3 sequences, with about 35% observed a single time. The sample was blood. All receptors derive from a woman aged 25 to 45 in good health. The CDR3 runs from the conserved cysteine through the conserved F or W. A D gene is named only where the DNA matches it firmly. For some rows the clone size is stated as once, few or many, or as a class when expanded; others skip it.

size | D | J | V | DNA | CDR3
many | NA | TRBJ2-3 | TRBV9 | TGTGCCAGCAGCGTAGATAACACAGATACGCAGTATTTT | CASSVDNTDTQYF
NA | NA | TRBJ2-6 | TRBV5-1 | TGCGCCAGCAGCTCACGGTTAACACGGGGAGCTGGGGCCAACGTCCTGACTTTC | CASSSRLTRGAGANVLTF
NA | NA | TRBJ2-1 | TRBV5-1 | TGCGCCAGCAGCTTGGGTAGTGGAGGGGAGGATGAGCAGTTCTTC | CASSLGSGGEDEQFF
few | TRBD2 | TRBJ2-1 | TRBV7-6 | TGTGCCAGCAGCATAGAGGCTAGCGGGAGTCCCAATGAGCAGTTCTTC | CASSIEASGSPNEQFF
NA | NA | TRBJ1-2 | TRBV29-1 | TGCAGCGTTCCTGGGCGGTGGGGCTACACCTTC | CSVPGRWGYTF
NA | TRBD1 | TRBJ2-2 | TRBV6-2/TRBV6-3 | TGTGCCAGCAGTTACACATCCGGGACAGACCTCACCGGGGAGCTGTTTTTT | CASSYTSGTDLTGELFF
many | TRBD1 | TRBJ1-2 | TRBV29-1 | TGCAGCGTTGAGACAGGGGAGGGCTACACCTTC | CSVETGEGYTF
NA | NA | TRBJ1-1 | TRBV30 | TGTGCCTGGAGGGCGGGGGTCGGTGGGACTGGAGCTTTCTTT | CAWRAGVGGTGAFF
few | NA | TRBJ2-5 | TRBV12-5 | TGTGCTAGTGGTTTGGTCGGGGCGCTGTCGGGGACCCAGTACTTC | CASGLVGALSGTQYF
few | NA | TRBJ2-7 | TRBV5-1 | TGCGCCAGCAGCTTGGCCGGGGAGCCAGGGGTGTTCGAGCAGTACTTC | CASSLAGEPGVFEQYF
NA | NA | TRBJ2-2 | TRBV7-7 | TGTGCCAGCAGCTTAGGGGACGTCCGCGGCGGGGAGCTGTTTTTT | CASSLGDVRGGELFF
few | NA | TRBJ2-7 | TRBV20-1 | TGCAGTGCTAGAGTGGCTAGTACTGACGAGCAGTACTTC | CSARVASTDEQYF
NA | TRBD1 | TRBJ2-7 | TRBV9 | TGTGCCAGCAGCCTCGACAGGGAGCTCCCCTACGAGCAGTACTTC | CASSLDRELPYEQYF
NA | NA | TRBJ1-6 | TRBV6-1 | TGTGCCGGCAGTGAAGCGCTAGGTGGTGGATCACCCCTCCACTTT | CAGSEALGGGSPLHF
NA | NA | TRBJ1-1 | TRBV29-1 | TGCAGCGTTGAAGTGGGGTCTCGCAGCACTGAAGCTTTCTTT | CSVEVGSRSTEAFF